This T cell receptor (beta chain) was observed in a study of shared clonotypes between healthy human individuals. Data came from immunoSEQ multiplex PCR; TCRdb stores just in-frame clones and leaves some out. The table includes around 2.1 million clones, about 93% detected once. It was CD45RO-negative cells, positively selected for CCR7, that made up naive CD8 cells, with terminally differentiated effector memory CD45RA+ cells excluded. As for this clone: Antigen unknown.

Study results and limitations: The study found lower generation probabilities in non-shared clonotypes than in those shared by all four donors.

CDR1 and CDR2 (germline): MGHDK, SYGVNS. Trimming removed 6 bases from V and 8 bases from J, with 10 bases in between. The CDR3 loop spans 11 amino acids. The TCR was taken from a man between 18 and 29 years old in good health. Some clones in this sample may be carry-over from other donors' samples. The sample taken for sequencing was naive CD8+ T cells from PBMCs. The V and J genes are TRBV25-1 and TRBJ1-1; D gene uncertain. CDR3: CASSGPGEAFF. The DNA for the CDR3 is TGTGCCAGCAGCGGTCCCGGGGAAGCTTTCTTT.